This TCR beta chain was sequenced for a study of T cell responses to AZD1222 COVID-19 vaccine. General study points: Regions 160-218 and 743-854 dominated among vaccine-associated CD4 TCRs spanning spike. Clonal diversity was possibly underestimated, and white British individuals and females predominated among donors. Repertoires in all cases were sampled only once the peak T cell response had passed.

A note on this clone: No antigen is known for it.

Germline loops: CDR1 MNHEY, CDR2 SMNVEV (reference sequence). The CDR3 consists of 14 residues. V dropped 5 bases and J dropped 1 base, with 12 bases sitting between them. The table came from immunoSEQ multiplex PCR; TCRdb's copy has only in-frame clones and leaves some out. The sample has roughly 170,000 clones; 85% to 90% are singletons. This specimen consisted of peripheral blood, obtained on day 0 of AZD1222 vaccination. This chain connects TRBV27 to TRBJ2-7; no clear D. The source of this sequence is an adult in good health. The CDR3 reads CASSRSGPSYEQYF. In DNA form, the CDR3 reads TGTGCCAGCAGTAGAAGTGGCCCATCCTACGAGCAGTACTTC.